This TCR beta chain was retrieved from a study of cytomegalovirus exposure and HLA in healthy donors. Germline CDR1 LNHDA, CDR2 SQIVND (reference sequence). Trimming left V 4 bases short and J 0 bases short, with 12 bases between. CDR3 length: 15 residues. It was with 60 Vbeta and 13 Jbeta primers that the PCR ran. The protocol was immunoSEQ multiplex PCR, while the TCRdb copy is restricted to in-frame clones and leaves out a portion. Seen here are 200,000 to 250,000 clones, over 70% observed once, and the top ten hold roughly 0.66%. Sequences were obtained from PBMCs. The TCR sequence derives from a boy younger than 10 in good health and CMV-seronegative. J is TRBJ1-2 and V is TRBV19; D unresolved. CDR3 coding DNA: TGTGCCAGTAGTACTAACGACGGAGCTAACTATGGCTACACCTTC. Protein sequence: CASSTNDGANYGYTF.